The 25 T cell receptor beta chains below all came from one sample that was sequenced in a study of shared clonotypes between healthy human individuals. Naive-designated CD8 cells lacked CD45RO, were positively enriched for CCR7, and omitted terminally differentiated effector memory CD45RA+ cells. Sequencing used immunoSEQ multiplex PCR; TCRdb keeps in-frame clones, though not all of them. The sample consists of roughly 2.1 million clones, roughly 91% of them appearing once. Specimen: naive CD8+ T cells from PBMCs. These receptors all stem from a man between 18 and 29 years old in good health. Some clones in this sample may be carry-over from other donors' samples.

The chain employs TRBV7-9 and TRBJ2-3, with D unresolved. Germline loops: CDR1 SEHNR, CDR2 FQNEAQ (reference sequence). V gave up 4 bases and J gave up 6 bases, with 8 bases separating them. The CDR3 sequence is 12 residues long. The CDR3 DNA is TGTGCCAGCAGCTCGGGCGAGGATACGCAGTATTTT. Its protein product is CASSSGEDTQYF.

The J gene is TRBJ1-2, the V gene TRBV7-9; D might be TRBD1 (6 bases). CDR1 is SEHNR and CDR2 is FQNEAQ in the germline V gene (reference sequence). Deletions cut 1 base from V and 4 bases from J, with 10 bases between. The CDR3 loop spans 14 amino acids. The CDR3 region is CASSLVGTTYGYTF. The DNA for the CDR3 is TGTGCCAGCAGCTTAGTTGGGACAACCTATGGCTACACCTTC.

This chain joins TRBV27 and TRBJ2-1, with a tentative D call TRBD1 (6 bases). The CDR3 has 15 amino acids. Trimming took 5 bases from V and 5 from J, leaving 16 bases between them. Germline V gene lookup returns CDR1 MNHEY and CDR2 SMNVEV (reference sequence). The CDR3 spells CASSPQGPGNNEQFF. The CDR3 DNA sequence: TGTGCCAGCAGTCCCCAGGGGCCCGGGAACAATGAGCAGTTCTTC.

As for this clone: The same CDR3 is also encoded by other DNA sequences in this sample. The V and J genes are TRBV9 and TRBJ1-4; 11 bases fit TRBD1. This CDR3 has 15 residues. Trimming removed 4 bases from V and 3 bases from J; junction bases left unmatched: 2. The germline V gene encodes CDR1 SGDLS and CDR2 YYNGEE. The CDR3 DNA is TGTGCCAGCAGCACGGGACAGGGGGCTAATGAAAAACTGTTTTTT. Translated: CASSTGQGANEKLFF.

The gene calls are TRBV7-3 and TRBJ2-3; perhaps D is TRBD1 or TRBD2 (5 bases each). The CDR3 runs 15 residues. V was clipped by 3 bases and J by 0 bases, with 10 bases between them. The germline CDR1 and CDR2 sequences are SGHTA and FQGTGA. DNA of the CDR3: TGTGCCAGCAGCTTTCGAGGGGCTAGCACAGATACGCAGTATTTT. Its protein is CASSFRGASTDTQYF.

The chain couples TRBV6-6 to TRBJ1-5; D call uncertain. This CDR3 has 15 residues. The V end lost 0 bases, the J end lost 4 bases, and 10 bases lay between the germline ends. Per the germline V gene, CDR1 is MNHNY and CDR2 is SVGAGI (reference sequence). The CDR3 loop is CASSYSAGWNQPQHF. DNA for the CDR3: TGTGCCAGCAGTTACTCAGCGGGCTGGAATCAGCCCCAGCATTTT.

In its sample, this clone was seen a few times. The rearrangement joins TRBV30 to TRBJ1-5; D may be TRBD1 (5 bases). V shed 0 bases and J shed 7 bases, with 16 bases lying between them. Germline CDR1 and CDR2: GTSNPN and SVGIG (reference sequence). The CDR3 has 15 residues. The CDR3 DNA sequence: TGTGCCTGGAGTGTTCACAGGACCTGGTGGCAGCCCCAGCATTTT. Protein sequence: CAWSVHRTWWQPQHF.

The chain uses TRBV9 and TRBJ2-3; perhaps TRBD1 as D (5 bases). CDR1 is SGDLS, CDR2 YYNGEE, per germline. This CDR3 has 12 amino acids. Trimming shortened V by 4 bases and J by 4 bases, and 7 bases separated the two germline ends. In DNA, the CDR3 is TGTGCCAGCAGCAGGGGCGCAGATACGCAGTATTTT. It translates to CASSRGADTQYF.

The rearrangement uses TRBV6-1 and TRBJ1-2; no clear D. In germline, CDR1 is MNHNS, CDR2 SASEGT. The CDR3 is 15 residues long. V lost 1 base and J lost 8, with 17 bases in between. In DNA form, the CDR3 reads TGTGCCAGCAGTGAAGTTTGGGGTGTTCCTGGGGGCTACACCTTC. Amino acid sequence: CASSEVWGVPGGYTF.

This clone was seen a single time. The chain employs TRBV9 and TRBJ2-7, with D possibly matching TRBD2 (5 bases). The CDR3 runs 15 residues. V was shortened by 4 bases and J by 2 bases, with 16 bases between the two germline ends. Germline V gives CDR1 SGDLS, CDR2 YYNGEE. The CDR3 region has the DNA TGTGCCAGCAGCCCCACCGGGAAAATGGCCTACGAGCAGTACTTC. It yields the protein CASSPTGKMAYEQYF.

About this clone: The same CDR3 arises from other DNA sequences in this sample as well. The chain has TRBV15 and TRBJ2-5; 11 nucleotides align to TRBD2. This CDR3 contains 17 residues. From germline, CDR1 is LNHNV and CDR2 YYDKDF (reference sequence). Trimming removed 5 bases from V and 4 bases from J; junction bases left unmatched: 12. For the CDR3, the DNA is TGTGCCACCAGCGGAAAGGGGTCTAGCGGGAGGCTAGAGACCCAGTACTTC. Translation: CATSGKGSSGRLETQYF. Combining the CDR3 with reference TRBV15 and TRBJ2-5 gives the whole variable domain DAMVIQNPRYQVTQFGKPVTLSCSQTLNHNVMYWYQQKSSQAPKLLFHYYDKDFNNEADTPDNFQSRRPNTSFCFLDIRSPGLGDTAMYLCATSGKGSSGRLETQYFGPGTRLLVL.

J is TRBJ2-1 and V is TRBV9, with D perhaps TRBD1 (5 bases). Germline CDR1 is SGDLS and CDR2 is YYNGEE. The CDR3 has 14 residues. Trimming took 0 bases from V and 15 from J, leaving 19 bases between them. The CDR3 is CASSVEVGAPRLFF. CDR3 coding DNA: TGTGCCAGCAGCGTAGAGGTTGGGGCTCCCCGACTGTTCTTC. The full variable domain, in which reference TRBV9 and TRBJ2-1 provide the parts outside the CDR3, is DSGVTQTPKHLITATGQRVTLRCSPRSGDLSVYWYQQSLDQGLQFLIQYYNGEERAKGNILERFSAQQFPDLHSELNLSSLELGDSALYFCASSVEVGAPRLFFGPGTRLTVL.

The chain employs TRBV4-3 and TRBJ2-1; 9 nucleotides agree with TRBD1. Germline V gene sequence: CDR1 LGHNA, CDR2 YSLEER. The ends lost 0 bases at V and 4 bases at J; junction bases unmatched: 7. This CDR3 region has 17 residues. CDR3 in DNA: TGCGCCAGCAGCCAAGATAGGGGACAGGGAGGATACAATGAGCAGTTCTTC. Amino acid sequence: CASSQDRGQGGYNEQFF.

The chain recombines TRBV5-8 with TRBJ1-1, with a weak D call TRBD1 (6 bases). The CDR3 covers 13 residues. V was clipped by 6 bases and J by 5 bases, with 14 bases between them. In germline, CDR1 is SGHTS, CDR2 YDEGEE. In DNA, the CDR3 is TGTGCCAGCACCACACAGGGTCCGACTGAAGCTTTCTTT. This encodes CASTTQGPTEAFF.

The rearrangement joins TRBV19 to TRBJ2-1; D ambiguous. In germline, CDR1 is LNHDA, CDR2 SQIVND (reference sequence). V lost 3 bases and J 1 base, leaving 10 bases between the germline ends. The CDR3 has 15 amino acids. The CDR3 here is CASSITAASYNEQFF. The DNA of the CDR3 is TGTGCCAGTAGTATTACGGCCGCGTCCTACAATGAGCAGTTCTTC.

The CDR3 region is CASSVGDSNTEAFF. The CDR3 bases are TGCGCCAGCAGCGTGGGGGACAGTAACACTGAAGCTTTCTTT. The chain carries TRBV5-1 and TRBJ1-1, with TRBD1 identical over 7 bases. Germline-derived CDR1 and CDR2 are SGHRS and YFSETQ. This CDR3 contains 14 residues. J gave up 2 bases and V 4 bases, and 5 bases lay outside the gene matches.

The chain employs TRBV9 and TRBJ2-5, with TRBD1 matching over 7 bases. The CDR3 extends over 14 amino acids. V was pared by 4 bases and J by 1 base, with 4 bases of the junction left unmatched. Germline loops: CDR1 SGDLS, CDR2 YYNGEE. In DNA form, the CDR3 reads TGTGCCAGCAGCCGTAGGGACAGCCAAGAGACCCAGTACTTC. Encoded protein: CASSRRDSQETQYF.

V usage is TRBV28 and J usage is TRBJ1-2; no clear D gene. Germline V gene data show CDR1 as MDHEN and CDR2 as SYDVKM. This CDR3 comprises 12 residues. The V end lost 7 bases, the J end lost 4 bases, and 10 bases lay between the germline ends. Here the CDR3 DNA reads TGTGCCAGCACGTCGGCTACCTATGGCTACACCTTC. Translated: CASTSATYGYTF.

The CDR3 loop is CASSELHVTNEQFF. For the CDR3, the DNA is TGTGCCAGCAGTGAATTACACGTTACCAATGAGCAGTTCTTC. The V call is TRBV25-1, the J call TRBJ2-1; D unresolved. The V end lost 1 base, the J end lost 6 bases, and 10 bases lay between the germline ends. CDR1 and CDR2 from the germline V gene are MGHDK and SYGVNS. The length of the CDR3 is 14 residues.

The rearrangement uses TRBV7-9 and TRBJ2-6, with D possibly being TRBD1 or TRBD2 (6 bases each). The CDR3 consists of 18 residues. V gave up 1 base and J gave up 2 bases, with 15 bases separating them. Germline loops: CDR1 SEHNR, CDR2 FQNEAQ (reference sequence). The CDR3 here is CASSLGRGQVAGANVLTF. The CDR3 region has the DNA TGTGCCAGCAGCTTAGGTCGGGGGCAAGTAGCTGGGGCCAACGTCCTGACTTTC.

The V gene is TRBV28, the J gene TRBJ2-7, with 10 bases fitting TRBD2. CDR1 MDHEN and CDR2 SYDVKM come from the germline V gene. The CDR3 spans 15 residues. V was clipped by 6 bases and J by 0 bases; unmatched bases: 5. Here the CDR3 reads CASRLGTSASYEQYF. The DNA for the CDR3 is TGTGCCAGCAGGCTGGGGACTAGCGCCTCCTACGAGCAGTACTTC.

The genes are TRBV5-8 and TRBJ2-1; TRBD1 aligns across 8 bases. Per the germline V gene, CDR1 is SGHTS and CDR2 is YDEGEE. CDR3 length equals 14 residues. The V segment lost 7 bases and the J segment 3 bases; nucleotides outside the gene matches: 6. This chain's CDR3 is CASLGGQVYNEQFF. The DNA for the CDR3 is TGTGCCAGCCTAGGGGGACAGGTCTACAATGAGCAGTTCTTC.

This chain uses TRBV6-1 with TRBJ1-1; 8 nucleotides agree with TRBD1. CDR1 MNHNS and CDR2 SASEGT come from the germline V gene. The CDR3 loop spans 15 amino acids. The V segment lost 2 bases and the J segment 1 base; nucleotides outside the gene matches: 3. CDR3 residues: CASSEQTGENTEAFF. The DNA of the CDR3 is TGTGCCAGCAGTGAACAGACAGGGGAGAACACTGAAGCTTTCTTT.

V and J are TRBV27 and TRBJ1-1, with TRBD1 identical over 7 bases. The CDR3 loop spans 15 amino acids. V shed 5 bases, J shed 0 bases, and the junction held 6 bases outside the gene matches. The V gene's germline CDR1 is MNHEY and CDR2 SMNVEV (reference sequence). CDR3 amino acids: CASSTRTGLNTEAFF. The DNA for the CDR3 is TGTGCCAGCAGTACCCGGACAGGCTTGAACACTGAAGCTTTCTTT.

This rearrangement joins TRBV28 to TRBJ2-5, with 10 bases fitting TRBD2. The V and J ends lost 3 bases and 2 bases, in that order; junction bases with no gene match: 3. The CDR3 runs 15 residues. Per the germline V gene, CDR1 is MDHEN and CDR2 is SYDVKM. The CDR3 nucleotides are TGTGCCAGCAGTTTGGAACTAGCGGGGCAAGAGACCCAGTACTTC. Its translation: CASSLELAGQETQYF. The variable domain in full, with the rest retrieved from reference TRBV28 and TRBJ2-5, is DVKVTQSSRYLVKRTGEKVFLECVQDMDHENMFWYRQDPGLGLRLIYFSYDVKMKEKGDIPEGYSVSREKKERFSLILESASTNQTSMYLCASSLELAGQETQYFGPGTRLLVL.